This record looks at one TCR beta chain sequence and its context. The data are from a study of CD8 T cells in Susac syndrome. RNA totalling about 0.5 to 1 ug underwent reverse transcription with random hexamers. In TCRdb, the immunoSEQ multiplex PCR reads were re-called with MiXCR into one record per CDR3 protein. The sample comprises around 190,000 distinct CDR3 sequences, approximately 95% of which are singletons, and around 0.15% rests with the top ten. Sequenced: CD8+ T cells from PBMCs. This sequence was found in a human donor with multiple sclerosis.

The CDR3 sequence: CASSSSDANTGELFF. The CDR3 bases are TGTGCCAGCAGCTCGTCTGATGCGAACACCGGGGAGCTGTTTTTT. The chain recombines TRBV5-6 with TRBJ2-2; the D is unclear. V lost 3 bases and J lost 0, with 9 bases in between. The CDR3 has 15 amino acids. From germline, CDR1 is SGHDT and CDR2 YYEEEE.